This entry is about one T cell receptor (beta chain). These data are taken from a study of blood T cell repertoires in COVID-19. At the level of the study: The samples span acute and convalescent COVID-19 from the United States, Italy and Spain. PBMCs, B-cell-depleted T cells, or T cells provided the cDNA or gDNA that made up the material.

Original methodology: The authors estimated nucleated cell counts from reference gene primer amplification. Clones were read by immunoSEQ multiplex PCR, and TCRdb kept only the in-frame ones, dropping some. From that table come the V and J calls and clone size; the DNA was used to work out D and trimming. This table holds 130,000 to 150,000 clones, about 90% found once. The J segment lost 2 bases and the V segment lost 7 bases, leaving 1 base of the junction unmatched. Germline lookup yields CDR1 GTSNPN and CDR2 SVGIG (reference sequence). The CDR3 totals 11 residues. The clonotype originates from a human donor in a cohort sampled during active COVID-19. Sequencing was carried out using peripheral blood. This sequence joins TRBV30 and TRBJ2-7; 8 nucleotides line up with TRBD1. The CDR3 nucleotides read TGTGCCTTGGACAGGGCCTACGAGCAGTACTTC. As protein: CALDRAYEQYF.